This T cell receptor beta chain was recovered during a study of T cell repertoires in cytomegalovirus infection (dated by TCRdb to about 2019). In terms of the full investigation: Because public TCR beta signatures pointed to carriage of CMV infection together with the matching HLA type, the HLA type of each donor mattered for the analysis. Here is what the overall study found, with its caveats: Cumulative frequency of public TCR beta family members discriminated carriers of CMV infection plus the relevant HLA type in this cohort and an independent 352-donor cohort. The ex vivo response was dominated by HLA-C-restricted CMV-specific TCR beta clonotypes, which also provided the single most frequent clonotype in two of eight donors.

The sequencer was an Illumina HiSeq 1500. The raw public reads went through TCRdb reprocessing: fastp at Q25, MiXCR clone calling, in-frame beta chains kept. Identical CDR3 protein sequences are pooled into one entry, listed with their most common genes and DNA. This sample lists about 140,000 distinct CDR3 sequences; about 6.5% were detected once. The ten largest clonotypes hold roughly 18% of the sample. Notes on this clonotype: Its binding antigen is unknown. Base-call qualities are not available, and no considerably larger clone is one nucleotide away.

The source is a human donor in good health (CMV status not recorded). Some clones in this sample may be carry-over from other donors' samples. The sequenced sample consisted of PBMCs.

The CDR3 protein is CASSYGLAGYEQYF. The bases read TGTGCCAGCAGTTATGGGCTAGCGGGCTACGAGCAGTACTTC. The rearrangement joined TRBV6-5 to TRBJ2-7, and TRBD2 matches 8 of the central bases. From V the trimming removes 3 bases and from J it removes 3 bases, while the gene matches leave 4 bases of the junction unaccounted for. The CDR3 contains 14 residues, cysteine and phenylalanine counted. The CDR3 DNA has 42 bases and is translated from base 1. From the germline V gene, CDR1 is MNHEY and CDR2 is SVGAGI.